The rows below give T cell receptor beta chains drawn from one sample of a study of cytomegalovirus exposure and HLA in healthy donors. The repertoire was sequenced with immunoSEQ multiplex PCR; TCRdb's copy has only in-frame clones and lacks some. The table lists approximately 64,000 clones, 75% to 90% of them singletons. Specimen: PBMCs. Every receptor here comes from a woman aged 18-35 years in good health and CMV-seronegative. CDR3s include the opening cysteine and the closing phenylalanine or tryptophan. Fields, in order: J gene, V gene, clone size, D gene, CDR3 DNA, CDR3 protein. The D gene is left open where the match is weak. Some rows have no size entry. The others give once, few or many, or a class for an expanded clone.

TRBJ2-3,TRBV6-4,NA,NA,TGTGCCAGCAGAACTAGGCCCGGTTTAACAGATACGCAGTATTTT,CASRTRPGLTDTQYF
TRBJ2-7,TRBV28,NA,NA,TGTGCCAGCAGCGCGAATGGCGGACTCTTAGAGCAGTACTTC,CASSANGGLLEQYF
TRBJ2-3,TRBV21-1,once,NA,TGTGCCAGCAGCAAACTTAGGCGGGGCCACACAGATACGCAGTATTTT,CASSKLRRGHTDTQYF
TRBJ1-3,TRBV18,once,TRBD1,TGTGCCAGCTCGAGGGACAGGGGCAACTCTGGAAACACCATATATTTT,CASSRDRGNSGNTIYF
TRBJ2-1,TRBV19,NA,NA,TGTGCCAGTCAAGACAGGAGCTCCTACAATGAGCAGTTCTTC,CASQDRSSYNEQFF
TRBJ2-1,TRBV2,NA,NA,TGTGCCAGCAGTGAACTAGGGGGCTCCTACAATGAGCAGTTCTTC,CASSELGGSYNEQFF
TRBJ2-1,TRBV11-2,NA,TRBD2,TGTGCCAGCATTGAAGCGGGGCAGGACGGTGAGCAGTTCTTC,CASIEAGQDGEQFF
TRBJ2-3,TRBV5-1,once,TRBD2,TGCGCCAGCGCCCCAAGGATACCTCCGGGACTAGCGGGGTCCTCACTCCCGGATACGCAGTATTTT,CASAPRIPPGLAGSSLPDTQYF
TRBJ1-2,TRBV7-2,NA,TRBD1,TGTGCCAGCAGCCCAGATCGGGACAGACTCTTCTATGGCTACACCTTC,CASSPDRDRLFYGYTF
TRBJ1-1,TRBV10-3,NA,NA,TGTGCCATCAGTGAGTCTACGGGGGACACTGAAGCTTTCTTT,CAISESTGDTEAFF
TRBJ1-5,TRBV5-5,NA,NA,TGTGCCAGCAGCTACCCAGCGAGGGGAGGCGATCAGCCCCAGCATTTT,CASSYPARGGDQPQHF
TRBJ1-2,TRBV11-2,NA,NA,TGTGCCAGCAGCCCGATCGGGCAGGGGACGTTAAACTATGGCTACACCTTC,CASSPIGQGTLNYGYTF
TRBJ2-1,TRBV7-8,once,NA,TGTGCCAGCAGCTTATGGGCGCGGGCCAGCTCCTACAATGAGCAGTTCTTC,CASSLWARASSYNEQFF
TRBJ2-3,TRBV2,NA,TRBD1,TGTGCCAGCAGCCCAAACAGGGGCGCAGATACGCAGTATTTT,CASSPNRGADTQYF
TRBJ2-3,TRBV7-9,once,TRBD1,TGTGCCAGCAGCCCCTCCGGGACAGGGATCGCGGATACGCAGTATTTT,CASSPSGTGIADTQYF
TRBJ2-3,TRBV5-4,NA,TRBD2,TGTGCCAGCAGCCAGACTAGCGGGGGGCGGGGAGATACGCAGTATTTT,CASSQTSGGRGDTQYF
TRBJ2-7,TRBV7-6,once,NA,TGTGCCAGCAGCTTAGTACTAGCCGGCGAGCAGTACTTC,CASSLVLAGEQYF
TRBJ2-7,TRBV15,NA,TRBD1,TGTGCCACCAGCAACCCGCGCCGGGACAGGGACTACGAGCAGTACTTC,CATSNPRRDRDYEQYF
TRBJ2-1,TRBV9,NA,TRBD2,TGTGCCAGCAGCGTAGGGGCGGGAGGGGGCAGGTATGAGCAGTTCTTC,CASSVGAGGGRYEQFF
TRBJ2-3,TRBV2,once,TRBD2,TGTGCCAACCGGGCAGCGGGAGGGATGAATACGCAGTATTTT,CANRAAGGMNTQYF
TRBJ1-2,TRBV28,NA,NA,TGTGCCAGCAGGGTCTCTAACAGGGACGGCTACACCTTC,CASRVSNRDGYTF
TRBJ1-3,TRBV5-1,NA,NA,TGCGCCAGCAGCTTGGATCCAGGGCCTGGAAACACCATATATTTT,CASSLDPGPGNTIYF
TRBJ2-5,TRBV2,NA,TRBD1,TGTGCCAGCAGTGACCTGACAGGGGAGACCCAGTACTTC,CASSDLTGETQYF
TRBJ2-1,TRBV19,once,TRBD2,TGTGCCAGTACTGACCCCGGGACTAACTACAATGAGCAGTTCTTC,CASTDPGTNYNEQFF
TRBJ2-1,TRBV2,NA,TRBD2,TGTGCCAGCAGTGAGAGGGCGGGAGGGCTTGAGCAGTTCTTC,CASSERAGGLEQFF
TRBJ2-3,TRBV9,NA,NA,NA,CASSVAIGTGGRYF
TRBJ2-5,TRBV7-3,NA,TRBD2,TGTGCCAGCAGTATGACTAGCGCGGAGACCCAGTACTTC,CASSMTSAETQYF
TRBJ2-2,TRBV7-7,NA,TRBD2,TGTGCCAGCAGCTTAGGCGCTAGCGGGGCCAACACCGGGGAGCTGTTTTTT,CASSLGASGANTGELFF
TRBJ1-5,TRBV6-1,NA,TRBD1,TGTGCCAGCAGGGAGGGACAGGAAATACAGCCCCAGCATTTT,CASREGQEIQPQHF
TRBJ2-7,TRBV2,NA,NA,TGTGCCAGCAGTACAGGGTATGACGAGCAGTACTTC,CASSTGYDEQYF
TRBJ2-7,TRBV11-2,NA,NA,TGTGCCAGCAGGGCGATGAACAGAACCTATTACGAGCAGTACTTC,CASRAMNRTYYEQYF
TRBJ1-6,TRBV30,NA,NA,TGTGCCGGAAAACGGACAGAGAATTCACCCCTCCACTTT,CAGKRTENSPLHF
TRBJ1-1,TRBV29-1,few,NA,TGCAGCGGGCAGAGGGGGACCGAAGGAGCTTTCTTT,CSGQRGTEGAFF
TRBJ2-1,TRBV27,NA,TRBD2,TGTGCCAGCAGTACCTCTAGCGGGGCTAACAATGAGCAGTTCTTC,CASSTSSGANNEQFF
TRBJ2-1,TRBV20-1,NA,NA,TGCAGTGCCCGGGGCGGGGTCGAGCAGTTCTTC,CSARGGVEQFF
TRBJ2-7,TRBV6-6,NA,TRBD1,TGTGCCAGCAGGCAGGGGGTACACGAGCAGTACTTC,CASRQGVHEQYF
TRBJ1-3,TRBV2,NA,TRBD1,TGTGCCAGCAGAGGGGACAGGGCCGGAGGAAACACCATATATTTT,CASRGDRAGGNTIYF
TRBJ1-5,TRBV7-3,NA,NA,TGTGCCAGCAGCCCCGGGACAAATCAGCCCCAGCATTTT,CASSPGTNQPQHF
TRBJ2-7,TRBV5-5,NA,NA,TGTGCCAGCAGCCCATCTGACAAACTGACAGGTTACGAGCAGTACTTC,CASSPSDKLTGYEQYF
TRBJ2-5,TRBV6-1,NA,TRBD2,TGTGCCAGCAGTGCGGGAGGAGAGACCCAGTACTTC,CASSAGGETQYF
TRBJ1-1,TRBV28,NA,NA,TGTGCCAGCACCCTAAAAGCAGGGATGAGCACTGAAGCTTTCTTT,CASTLKAGMSTEAFF
TRBJ2-3,TRBV13,NA,TRBD2,TGTGCCAGCACCATAAGACTAGCGGGGGGCGTGAGGCCAGATACGCAGTATTTT,CASTIRLAGGVRPDTQYF
TRBJ2-7,TRBV7-6,NA,TRBD1,TGTGCCAGCAGCGCAAGAACCGGGACAGCCGGGGTCGAGCAGTACTTC,CASSARTGTAGVEQYF
TRBJ2-3,TRBV2,NA,TRBD1,TGTGCCAGGTGGGACAGTGACACAGATACGCAGTATTTT,CARWDSDTDTQYF
TRBJ2-3,TRBV5-1,NA,NA,TGCGCCAGCAGCTTGGCAGGGACTCGCTACACAGATACGCAGTATTTT,CASSLAGTRYTDTQYF
TRBJ1-5,TRBV10-3,NA,NA,TGTGCCATCAGTGAGCGTGGGGTGAGGGAGCCCCAGCATTTT,CAISERGVREPQHF
TRBJ2-3,TRBV7-2,NA,NA,TGTGCCAGCAGCCGGGACTTACGAGATACGCAGTATTTT,CASSRDLRDTQYF